The T cell receptor (beta chain) described here comes from a study of identifying expanded T cells in peripheral blood (dated by TCRdb to the late 2010s). Regarding the study in general: Technical replicates were generated by sequencing separate aliquots of the same genomic DNA pool, and four replicates were compared pairwise. The full study reports these points: The binomial model flagged approximately 1.2 differentially abundant clones between technical replicates but about 16.4 over about 2 weeks and over 18 over four weeks. Both the number of clones called differentially abundant and the false-positive rate were significantly reduced by the beta-binomial model across all healthy-donor time intervals. The authors expected that biological variance in healthy repertoires might rise further over much longer intervals, such as months to years. Variance in clone template counts between roughly two-week samples significantly increased with total template count across all healthy donors.

Reading from cysteine to phenylalanine, the CDR3 counts 13 amino acids. Only CDR3 DNA is held: 39 bases, read in frame from base 1. V loses 6 bases, J loses 3 bases, and the germline ends lie 11 bases apart. From the germline V gene, CDR1 is SNHLY and CDR2 is FYNNEI. TCRbeta CDR3 regions were profiled by bias-controlled multiplex PCR amplification of genomic DNA with the immunoSEQ Assay. In the source study's methods: The absolute abundance of each unique TCRbeta CDR3 region was quantified after sequences were collapsed and filtered. Differential abundance was assessed using a binomial (Fisher-equivalent) model and a beta-binomial model in which time-dependent variance fitted from healthy donors was added. Clones with fewer than 5 combined templates were excluded, and clones with Benjamini-Hochberg FDR below 0.01 were called differentially abundant. Beta-binomial variance was modeled as a function of total template count across the two samples using the form v = (b*log(k)+a)^2. This is the immuneACCESS table as TCRdb keeps it, with only in-frame sequences that have V and J called. A part of the clones is gone; compared with another copy, unresolved V genes explain less than half, and the rest is unexplained. V and J calls and clone size come straight from that table; D and trimming were deduced from the DNA. The sample contains fewer than 85,000 clones, approximately 91% of them found a single time. Roughly 2.8% of the sample rests with the top ten.

No immune events, such as infections, were documented for the healthy donors during the collection period. Time-dependent variance in a beta-binomial model of T-cell clone differential abundance was calibrated using healthy-donor blood repertoires as a training cohort. The training cohort comprised roughly ten healthy donors, 3 female and 7 male. An age range of about 29 to 70 years, with an average of about 43 years, was recorded for the donors. Whole blood from each healthy donor was obtained from a commercial supplier and was collected at three time points approximately 13 days apart. For immunosequencing, genomic DNA was extracted from unsorted whole blood. Comments on this clone: Which antigen it targets is not known. Per-base quality was not reported, and no clone a single base away is much larger than it.

The TCR was taken from a person aged 18-70 years in good health. The sequencing sample was made of blood. In this chain, TRBV2 is recombined with TRBJ1-1, with a weak D call of TRBD1 (5 bases match). The DNA sequence is given as TGTGCCAGCAGAATTCAGGGTTACACTGAAGCTTTCTTT. It encodes CASRIQGYTEAFF.